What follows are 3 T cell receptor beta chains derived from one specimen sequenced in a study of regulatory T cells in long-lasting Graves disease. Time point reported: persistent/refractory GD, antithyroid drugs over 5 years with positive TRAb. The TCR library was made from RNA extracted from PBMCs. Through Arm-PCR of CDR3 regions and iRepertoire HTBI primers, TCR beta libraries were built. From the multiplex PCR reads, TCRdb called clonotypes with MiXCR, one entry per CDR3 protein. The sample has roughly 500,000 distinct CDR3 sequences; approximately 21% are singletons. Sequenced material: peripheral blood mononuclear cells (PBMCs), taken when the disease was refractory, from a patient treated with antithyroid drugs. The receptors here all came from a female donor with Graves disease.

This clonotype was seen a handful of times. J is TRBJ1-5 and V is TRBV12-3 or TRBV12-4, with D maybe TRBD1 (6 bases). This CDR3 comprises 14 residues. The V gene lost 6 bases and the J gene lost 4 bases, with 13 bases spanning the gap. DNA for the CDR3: TGTGCCAGCAGGTCGACAGGCGGTAATCAGCCCCAGCATTTT. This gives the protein CASRSTGGNQPQHF.

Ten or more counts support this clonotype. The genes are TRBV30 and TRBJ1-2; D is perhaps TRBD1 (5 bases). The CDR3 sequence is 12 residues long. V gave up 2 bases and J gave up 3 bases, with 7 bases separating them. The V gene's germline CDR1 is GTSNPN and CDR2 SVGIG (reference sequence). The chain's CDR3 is CAWSTGDYGYTF. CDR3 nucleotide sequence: TGTGCCTGGAGTACAGGAGACTATGGCTACACCTTC.

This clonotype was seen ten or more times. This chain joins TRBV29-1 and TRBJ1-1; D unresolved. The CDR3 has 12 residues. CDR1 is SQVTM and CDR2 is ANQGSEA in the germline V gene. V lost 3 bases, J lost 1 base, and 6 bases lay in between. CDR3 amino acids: CSVDSGNTEAFF. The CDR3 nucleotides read TGCAGCGTTGACTCAGGGAACACTGAAGCTTTCTTT.